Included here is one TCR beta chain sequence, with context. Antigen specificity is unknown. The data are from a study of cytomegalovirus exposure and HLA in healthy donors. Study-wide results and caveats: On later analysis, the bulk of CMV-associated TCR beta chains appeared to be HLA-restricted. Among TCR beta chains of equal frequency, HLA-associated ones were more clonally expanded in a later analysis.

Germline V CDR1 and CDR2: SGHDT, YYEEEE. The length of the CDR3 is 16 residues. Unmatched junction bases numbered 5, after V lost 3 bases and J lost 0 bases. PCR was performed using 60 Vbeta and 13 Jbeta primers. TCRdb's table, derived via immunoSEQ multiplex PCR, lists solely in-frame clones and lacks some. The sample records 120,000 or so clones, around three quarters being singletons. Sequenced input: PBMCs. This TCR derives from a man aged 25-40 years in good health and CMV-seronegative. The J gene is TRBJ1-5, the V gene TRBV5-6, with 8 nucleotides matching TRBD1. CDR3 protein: CASSSGQGHSNQPQHF. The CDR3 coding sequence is TGTGCCAGCAGCTCTGGACAGGGACATAGCAATCAGCCCCAGCATTTT.